The 18 T cell receptor beta chains presented below share a single source sample, sequenced in a study of T-cell memory formation after mild COVID-19. TCRdb reprocessed the 5' RACE reads with MiXCR, giving one entry per CDR3 protein. The sample records 470,000 or so distinct CDR3 sequences, 20% to 30% being singletons. Sequenced material: PBMCs or a T cell subset sorted from them (not recorded which). The receptors shown here come from an adult woman who had mild COVID-19 (a few samples of this study predate the infection). Cell type and time point are not known.

In this sample, this clonotype turned up a few times. The gene calls are TRBV9 and TRBJ1-3; D unclear. The CDR3 totals 14 residues. Germline V gene lookup returns CDR1 SGDLS and CDR2 YYNGEE. The V and J ends lost 0 bases and 0 bases respectively, with 4 bases between them. The CDR3 loop is CASSVDSSGNTIYF. The CDR3 region has the DNA TGTGCCAGCAGCGTAGACAGCTCTGGAAACACCATATATTTT.

The chain combines TRBV5-1 with TRBJ2-3, with 7 positions matching TRBD2. Per the germline V gene, CDR1 is SGHRS and CDR2 is YFSETQ. CDR3 length: 15 residues. V was clipped by 5 bases and J by 0 bases; unmatched bases: 6. This CDR3 is CASRSYGGSTDTQYF. In DNA, the CDR3 is TGCGCCAGCAGATCGTACGGGGGGAGCACAGATACGCAGTATTTT. The full variable domain, rest sourced from reference TRBV5-1 and TRBJ2-3, is KAGVTQTPRYLIKTRGQQVTLSCSPISGHRSVSWYQQTPGQGLQFLFEYFSETQRNKGNFPGRFSGRQFSNSRSEMNVSTLELGDSALYLCASRSYGGSTDTQYFGPGTRLTVL.

The V gene is TRBV30, the J gene TRBJ1-4; unclear D gene. Germline CDR1 is GTSNPN and CDR2 is SVGIG (reference sequence). The CDR3 runs 13 residues. V was pared by 3 bases and J by 0 bases, with 5 bases between. CDR3 loop: CAWRRTTNEKLFF. The CDR3 nucleotides are TGTGCCTGGAGACGGACAACTAATGAAAAACTGTTTTTT.

Only a few counts were recorded for this clonotype. V usage is TRBV24-1 and J usage is TRBJ2-6, with unresolved D. The germline V gene has CDR1 KGHDR and CDR2 SFDVKD. The CDR3 has 15 amino acids. Trimming removed 3 bases from V and 0 bases from J, with 5 bases in between. The CDR3 nucleotides read TGTGCCACCAGTGATGCCGCCTCTGGGGCCAACGTCCTGACTTTC. This encodes CATSDAASGANVLTF.

The chain employs TRBV5-6 and TRBJ2-3; the D gene is possibly TRBD1 (5 bases). This CDR3 has 16 amino acids. CDR1 SGHDT and CDR2 YYEEEE come from the germline V gene. Trimming took 1 base from V and 3 from J, leaving 15 bases between them. DNA for the CDR3: TGTGCCAGCAGCTTGTACAGGCGCCCAAGGACAGATACGCAGTATTTT. This gives the protein CASSLYRRPRTDTQYF.

The table lists this clonotype with a few counts. In DNA, the CDR3 is TGTGCCATCAGTGACGGCGGACAGTACCAGCCCCAGCATTTT. Its protein product is CAISDGGQYQPQHF. This chain joins TRBV10-3 and TRBJ1-5, with D maybe TRBD1 (6 bases). The V and J ends lost 3 bases and 7 bases respectively, with 13 bases between them. Germline loops: CDR1 ENHRY, CDR2 SYGVKD. CDR3 length: 14 amino acids.

This clonotype was counted a few times. The chain combines TRBV4-1 with TRBJ2-5; D uncertain. Trimming cost V 3 bases and J 4 bases, with 18 bases left between them. CDR3 size: 16 residues. From germline, CDR1 is MGHRA and CDR2 YSYEKL. The CDR3 DNA reads TGCGCCAGCAGCCACCTCCCGAAAGGGTCCCTAGAGACCCAGTACTTC. Translated, it gives CASSHLPKGSLETQYF.

This clonotype was seen only a few times. The chain carries TRBV5-6 and TRBJ1-2; TRBD1 matches at 7 bases. V shed 0 bases, J shed 4 bases, and the junction held 6 bases outside the gene matches. CDR1 and CDR2 (germline): SGHDT, YYEEEE. The CDR3 spans 15 residues. CDR3 sequence (DNA): TGTGCCAGCAGCTTGGCCCTAGGGGACAGCTATGGCTACACCTTC. It is translated as CASSLALGDSYGYTF.

There are a few counts of this clonotype. This chain uses TRBV3-1 with TRBJ2-2; TRBD1 matches 11 bases. CDR1 LGHDT and CDR2 YNNKEL come from the germline V gene (reference sequence). This CDR3 comprises 15 residues. The V gene end was trimmed by 4 bases and the J gene end by 4 bases; junction bases not matched to a gene: 2. CDR3 loop: CASSPGTGGTGELFF. The CDR3 nucleotides are TGTGCCAGCAGCCCGGGGACAGGGGGCACCGGGGAGCTGTTTTTT.

This clonotype appeared a few times. The chain links TRBV4-2 to TRBJ1-5; D not certain. V lost 0 bases to trimming and J lost 5 bases, with 14 bases between them. Germline CDR1 reads LGHNA; CDR2 reads YNFKEQ. This CDR3 spans 16 amino acids. The CDR3 is CASSQDRGESYQPQHF. The CDR3 nucleotides read TGTGCCAGCAGCCAAGATCGTGGGGAGAGTTATCAGCCCCAGCATTTT.

This clonotype was counted only a few times. The chain combines TRBV2 with TRBJ1-1; D uncertain. The V gene lost 2 bases and the J gene lost 1 base, with 8 bases spanning the gap. Germline V CDR1 and CDR2: SNHLY, FYNNEI. The CDR3 consists of 14 residues. DNA for the CDR3: TGTGCCAGCAGTGAATACGATCCGAACACTGAAGCTTTCTTT. It translates to CASSEYDPNTEAFF.

This clonotype was found many times. The rearrangement links TRBV25-1 to TRBJ2-5; no firm D call. Germline V gene sequence: CDR1 MGHDK, CDR2 SYGVNS. The V end was cut by 0 bases, the J end by 6 bases, with 8 bases between. This CDR3 spans 13 amino acids. DNA for the CDR3: TGTGCCAGCAGTGAATATGTCGGAAAGACCCAGTACTTC. Protein: CASSEYVGKTQYF.

The table lists this clonotype with a count of one. The chain has TRBV5-4 and TRBJ2-3; 10 positions agree with TRBD2. Germline lookup yields CDR1 SGHNT and CDR2 YYREEE (reference sequence). The CDR3 length is 16 residues. V shed 3 bases and J 4 bases; nucleotides not matched to a gene: 8. The CDR3 region is CASSSRVAGGPDTQYF. The CDR3 DNA sequence: TGTGCCAGCAGCTCCCGGGTAGCGGGAGGCCCAGATACGCAGTATTTT.

In this sample, this clonotype turned up a few times. CDR3 protein: CASSEAGTYNEQFF. The CDR3 DNA reads as TGTGCCAGCAGTGAAGCGGGAACTTACAATGAGCAGTTCTTC. This chain joins TRBV6-1 and TRBJ2-1; D gene uncertain. CDR1 and CDR2 from the germline V gene are MNHNS and SASEGT. V lost 0 bases and J 4 bases, leaving 7 bases between the germline ends. This CDR3 region has 14 residues.

This rearrangement joins TRBV7-2 to TRBJ2-2; TRBD2 matches 11 bases. The CDR3 covers 15 residues. Germline-derived CDR1 and CDR2 are SGHTA and FQGNSA. J gave up 5 bases and V 3 bases, and 2 bases lay outside the gene matches. The CDR3: CASSFRLAGTGELFF. As DNA, the CDR3 is TGTGCCAGCAGCTTTAGACTAGCGGGGACCGGGGAGCTGTTTTTT.

This clonotype has more than one count but fewer than ten. The chain employs TRBV20-1 and TRBJ2-3; TRBD2 matches 13 bases. V lost 3 bases and J lost 5; bases outside the gene matches: 8. Germline CDR1 DFQATT, CDR2 SNEGSKA (reference sequence). The CDR3 spans 16 residues. The CDR3 DNA sequence: TGCAGTGCTAGTAATCCCCGGACTAGCGGGGGAGATACGCAGTATTTT. Encoded protein: CSASNPRTSGGDTQYF.

The V gene is TRBV6-2 or TRBV6-3, the J gene TRBJ2-1; 9 nucleotides line up with TRBD2. Germline assignment: CDR1 MNHEY and CDR2 SVGEGT. This CDR3 comprises 15 residues. V shed 7 bases, J shed 4 bases, and the junction held 8 bases outside the gene matches. The DNA for the CDR3 is TGTGCCAGCACCCCGCTAGCGGGAAGTTACAATGAGCAGTTCTTC. Encoded protein: CASTPLAGSYNEQFF.

This clonotype has just a few counts. J is TRBJ2-4 and V is TRBV12-3 or TRBV12-4; weak D call: TRBD1 (5 bases). The CDR3 runs 16 residues. Trimming removed 5 bases at V and 3 bases at J, with 17 bases between. The CDR3 is CASSLQGISDKNIQYF. The CDR3 DNA is TGTGCCAGCAGTCTGCAGGGTATTTCGGACAAAAACATTCAGTACTTC.